This T cell receptor (beta chain) was obtained from a study of T cell clonality in common variable immunodeficiency. Study outcomes and limitations: CVID subjects showed higher TCRbeta clonality than healthy controls. The cause of increased CVID clonality remains unclear without subpopulation sequencing.

Repertoires were generated with immunoSEQ multiplex PCR, while TCRdb's copy carries only in-frame clones and drops some. Recorded here are about 47,000 clones, none singletons. Each donor provided roughly 5 to 8 ml of heparinized whole blood. This CDR3 region has 13 residues. The ends were cut back, 0 bases at V and 1 base at J, with 4 bases in the middle. Germline loops: CDR1 SGHRS, CDR2 YFSETQ. Many counts were recorded for this clone. Its specificity is unknown. The read comes to an end 3 residues before the CDR3 does, leaving the germline J gene to fill in the end. The clonotype originates from a person aged 18 to 70 in good health. Source material: peripheral blood mononuclear cells. The gene calls are TRBV5-1 and TRBJ1-1; D is ambiguous. The CDR3 region is CASSLGGNTEAFF. Incomplete CDR3 DNA: TGCGCCAGCAGCTTGGGAGGGAACACTGAA.